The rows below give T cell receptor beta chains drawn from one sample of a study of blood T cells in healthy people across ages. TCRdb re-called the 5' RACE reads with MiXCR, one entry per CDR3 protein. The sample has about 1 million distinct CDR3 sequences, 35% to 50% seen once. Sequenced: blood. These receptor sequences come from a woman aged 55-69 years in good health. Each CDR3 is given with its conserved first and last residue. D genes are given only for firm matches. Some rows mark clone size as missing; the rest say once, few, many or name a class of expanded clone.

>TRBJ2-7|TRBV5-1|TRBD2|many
CASRPGLAGAGSYEQYF
TGCGCCAGCAGACCCGGACTAGCGGGAGCGGGGTCCTACGAGCAGTACTTC
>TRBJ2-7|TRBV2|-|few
CASSEIPTGSYEQYF
TGTGCCAGCAGTGAAATACCCACCGGCTCCTACGAGCAGTACTTC
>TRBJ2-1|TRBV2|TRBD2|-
CASLFGLAGYNEQFF
TGTGCCAGCTTGTTCGGTCTAGCGGGTTACAATGAGCAGTTCTTC
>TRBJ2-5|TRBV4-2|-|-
CASSQDARPETQYF
TGTGCCAGCAGCCAAGATGCTAGACCGGAGACCCAGTACTTC
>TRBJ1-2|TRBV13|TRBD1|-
CASSLEGQVIYGYTF
TGTGCCAGCAGCTTAGAAGGACAGGTCATCTATGGCTACACCTTC
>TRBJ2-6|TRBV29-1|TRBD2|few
CSVAPGGSSGANVLTF
TGCAGCGTTGCTCCGGGGGGTTCATCAGGGGCCAACGTCCTGACTTTC
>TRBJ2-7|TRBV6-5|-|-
CASNPRSGSYEQYF
TGTGCCAGCAACCCCCGAAGCGGCTCCTACGAGCAGTACTTC
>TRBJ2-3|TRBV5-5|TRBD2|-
CASSLETGTSGPYF
TGTGCCAGCAGCTTGGAGACCGGGACTAGCGGACCGTATTTT
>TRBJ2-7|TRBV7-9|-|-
CASNKWSSSYEQYF
TGTGCCAGCAACAAATGGAGCAGCTCCTACGAGCAGTACTTC
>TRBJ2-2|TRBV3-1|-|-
CASSLTLLGELFF
TGTGCCAGCAGCCTGACGCTGCTCGGGGAGCTGTTTTTT
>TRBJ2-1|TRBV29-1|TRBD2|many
CSVKAGASYNEQFF
TGCAGCGTAAAAGCGGGAGCCTCCTACAATGAGCAGTTCTTC
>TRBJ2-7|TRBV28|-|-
CASIQGGHYEQYF
TGTGCCAGCATCCAGGGGGGGCACTACGAGCAGTACTTC
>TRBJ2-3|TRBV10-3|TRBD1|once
CAISNRDRAADTRYF
TGTGCCATCAGCAACCGGGACAGGGCGGCAGATACGCGGTATTTT
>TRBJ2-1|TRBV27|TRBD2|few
CASSLRTSGTTFNEQFF
TGTGCCAGCAGTTTGCGGACTAGCGGAACCACCTTTAATGAGCAGTTCTTC
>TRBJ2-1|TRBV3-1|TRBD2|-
CASSQDAGAYNEQFF
TGTGCCAGCAGCCAAGACGCGGGAGCCTACAATGAGCAGTTCTTC
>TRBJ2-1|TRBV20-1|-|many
CSARDQRRESYNEQFF
TGCAGTGCTAGAGATCAGAGGAGGGAGTCCTACAATGAGCAGTTCTTC
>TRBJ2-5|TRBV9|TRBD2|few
CASSVEGLPIQETQYF
TGTGCCAGCAGCGTAGAGGGACTACCAATCCAAGAGACCCAGTACTTC
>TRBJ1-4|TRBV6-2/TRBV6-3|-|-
CASSSSEVEKLFF
TGTGCCAGCAGTAGCTCGGAGGTGGAAAAACTGTTTTTT
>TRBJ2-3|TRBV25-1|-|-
CASSEGGWSGTQYF
TGTGCCAGCAGTGAAGGGGGATGGAGTGGTACGCAGTATTTT
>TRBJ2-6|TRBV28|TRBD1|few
CASSLWDRVKGANVLTF
TGTGCCAGCAGTTTGTGGGACAGGGTGAAAGGGGCCAACGTCCTGACTTTC
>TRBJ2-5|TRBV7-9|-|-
CASSSGQPPETQYF
TGTGCCAGCAGCTCTGGACAGCCTCCGGAGACCCAGTACTTC
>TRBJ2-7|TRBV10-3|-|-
CAISATTGHYEQYF
TGTGCCATCAGTGCCACCACGGGGCACTACGAGCAGTACTTC
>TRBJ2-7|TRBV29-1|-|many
CSVEEGGYEQYF
TGCAGCGTTGAAGAAGGGGGGTACGAGCAGTACTTC
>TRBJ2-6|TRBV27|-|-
CASSATLSGANVLTF
TGTGCCAGCAGTGCAACCCTCTCGGGGGCCAACGTCCTGACTTTC
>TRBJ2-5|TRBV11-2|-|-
CASSPPGTKLGETQYF
TGTGCCAGCAGCCCACCCGGGACAAAGCTAGGGGAGACCCAGTACTTC
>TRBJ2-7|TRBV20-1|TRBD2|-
CSARDRGETYEQYF
TGCAGTGCTAGAGATCGGGGGGAGACCTACGAGCAGTACTTC
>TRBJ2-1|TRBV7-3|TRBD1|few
CASSLRTGTGAGEQFF
TGTGCCAGCAGCCTCCGGACGGGGACAGGGGCGGGGGAGCAGTTCTTC
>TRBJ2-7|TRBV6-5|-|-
CASSYNRNIYEQYF
TGTGCCAGCAGTTACAATCGGAATATCTACGAGCAGTACTTC
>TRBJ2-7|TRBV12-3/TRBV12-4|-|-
CASSPGLWGDNEQYF
TGTGCCAGCAGTCCCGGTCTGTGGGGAGACAATGAGCAGTACTTC
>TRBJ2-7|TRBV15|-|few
CATSRDPGHDEQYF
TGTGCCACCAGCAGAGATCCCGGGCACGACGAGCAGTACTTC
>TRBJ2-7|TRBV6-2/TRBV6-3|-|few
CASRLSPGGSYEQYF
TGTGCCAGCAGACTAAGCCCCGGAGGTTCCTACGAGCAGTACTTC
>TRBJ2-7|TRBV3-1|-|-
CASSPGMLAEGEQYF
TGTGCCAGCAGCCCAGGGATGTTAGCGGAAGGGGAGCAGTACTTC
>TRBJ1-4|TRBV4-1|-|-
CASSQRTVANEKLFF
TGCGCCAGCAGCCAAAGGACAGTAGCTAATGAAAAACTGTTTTTT
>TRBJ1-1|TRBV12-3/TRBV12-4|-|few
CASSLHRAEAFF
TGTGCCAGCAGTTTACACAGGGCTGAAGCTTTCTTT
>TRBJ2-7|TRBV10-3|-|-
CAISESVGSSDTGSYEQYF
TGTGCCATCAGTGAGTCGGTCGGCAGTTCTGACACCGGATCCTACGAGCAGTACTTC
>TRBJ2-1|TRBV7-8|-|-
CASSQGLRHNEQFF
TGTGCCAGCAGCCAGGGACTTCGTCACAATGAGCAGTTCTTC
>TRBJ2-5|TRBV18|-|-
CASSPQERETQYF
TGTGCCAGCTCACCACAGGAGAGGGAGACCCAGTACTTC
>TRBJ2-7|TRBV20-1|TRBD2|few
CSARDGRVYEQYF
TGCAGTGCTAGAGATGGGAGGGTCTACGAGCAGTACTTC
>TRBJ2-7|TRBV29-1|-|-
CSVGTGPSYEQYF
TGCAGCGTTGGCACCGGGCCCTCCTACGAGCAGTACTTC
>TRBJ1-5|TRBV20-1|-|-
CSARGRGGNQPQHF
TGCAGTGCTAGAGGTAGGGGTGGCAATCAGCCCCAGCATTTT
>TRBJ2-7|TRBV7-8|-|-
CASTPVRGPPYEQYF
TGTGCCAGCACCCCCGTCAGGGGTCCCCCCTACGAGCAGTACTTC
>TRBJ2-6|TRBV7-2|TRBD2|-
CASSLFGGGGPSGANVLTF
TGTGCCAGCAGCTTATTCGGGGGGGGAGGCCCCTCTGGGGCCAACGTCCTGACTTTC
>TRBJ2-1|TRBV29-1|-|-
CSVDSGATPYNEQFF
TGCAGCGTTGACTCCGGGGCTACCCCCTACAATGAGCAGTTCTTC
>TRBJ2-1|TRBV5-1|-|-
CASSLEGVNYNEQFF
TGCGCCAGCAGCTTGGAGGGGGTCAACTACAATGAGCAGTTCTTC
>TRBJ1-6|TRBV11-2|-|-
CASSLRDGAVALHF
TGTGCCAGCAGCCTCCGGGACGGTGCTGTAGCCCTCCACTTT
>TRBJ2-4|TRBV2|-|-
CATDVAAKNIQYF
TGTGCCACCGACGTGGCAGCCAAAAACATTCAGTACTTC
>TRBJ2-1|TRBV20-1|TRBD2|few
CSARSKAGGSYNEQFF
TGCAGTGCTAGGTCGAAGGCGGGAGGTTCCTACAATGAGCAGTTCTTC
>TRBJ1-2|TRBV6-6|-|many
CASSSSPWEVYGYTF
TGTGCCAGCAGTTCTTCTCCATGGGAGGTCTATGGCTACACCTTC
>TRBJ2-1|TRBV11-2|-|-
CASRGLSSYNEQFF
TGTGCCAGCAGGGGACTCAGCTCCTACAATGAGCAGTTCTTC
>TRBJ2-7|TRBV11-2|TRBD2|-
CASSSVRTSGSVYEQYF
TGTGCCAGCAGCTCAGTGCGGACTAGCGGGAGTGTATACGAGCAGTACTTC
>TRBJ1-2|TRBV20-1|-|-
CGQRSGSYYGYTF
TGCGGTCAAAGGTCGGGGTCTTACTATGGCTACACCTTC
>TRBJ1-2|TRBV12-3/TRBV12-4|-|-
CASRAVGGFYGYTF
TGTGCCAGCAGGGCAGTCGGGGGTTTCTATGGCTACACCTTC
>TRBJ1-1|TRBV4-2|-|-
CASSQDGRALTEAFF
TGTGCCAGCAGCCAAGATGGCAGGGCCCTGACTGAAGCTTTCTTT
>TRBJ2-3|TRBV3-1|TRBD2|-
CASSQDRGTRGVDTQYF
TGTGCCAGCAGCCAAGATCGCGGGACTAGGGGGGTAGATACGCAGTATTTT
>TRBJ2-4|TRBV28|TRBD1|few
CASSLTGGGNIQYF
TGTGCCAGCAGCCTGACAGGGGGAGGCAACATTCAGTACTTC